The T cell receptor beta chain described here comes from a study of T cell responses to AZD1222 COVID-19 vaccine. Worth noting for this clone: The antigen remains undetermined.

Trimming removed 0 bases from V and 10 bases from J; junction bases left unmatched: 9. The CDR3 runs 15 residues. Germline CDR1 and CDR2: LNHDA and SQIVND (reference sequence). Findings of the study overall: Baseline seropositives among AZD1222 recipients totaled only 6 or 7. The span of vaccine-associated CD4 TCRs extended across spike, with dominance at 160-218 and 743-854.

Clones were sequenced by immunoSEQ multiplex PCR, and TCRdb holds only the in-frame ones, with some missing. The table lists just under 85,000 clones, 70% to 90% of them singletons, with about 7.7% in the top ten. The TCR was taken from an adult in good health. Source: peripheral blood, taken on day 0 of AZD1222 vaccination. The rearrangement joins TRBV19 to TRBJ1-5, with 7 bases that match TRBD1. This CDR3 is CASSIDQAGGGPQHF. DNA for the CDR3: TGTGCCAGTAGTATAGATCAAGCAGGGGGAGGACCCCAGCATTTT.